This is a list of T cell receptor beta chains from one sample in a study of control samples from healthy donors and cancer patients. Using immunoSEQ multiplex PCR, the repertoire was profiled, and TCRdb retains in-frame clones only, with some absent. The sample yields 120,000 or so clones, about 95% seen once. What was sequenced was blood. These receptors all come from a young man in good health. The CDR3 runs from the conserved cysteine through the conserved F or W. D genes are given only for firm matches. For some rows the clone size is stated as once, few or many, or as a class when expanded; others skip it.

d_gene	len	v_gene	j_gene	abundance	CDR3nt	CDR3aa
TRBD1	16	TRBV29-1	TRBJ2-1	-	TGCAGCGTTGAAGGCCTAGGGACAGCCCTCAACAATGAGCAGTTCTTC	CSVEGLGTALNNEQFF
-	12	TRBV29-1	TRBJ2-1	-	TGCAGCGTTACCAGTTCCTACAATGAGCAGTTCTTC	CSVTSSYNEQFF
-	14	TRBV7-8	TRBJ2-3	-	TGTGCCAGCAGTACACGGGGGACCACAGATACGCAGTATTTT	CASSTRGTTDTQYF
-	17	TRBV4-1	TRBJ2-3	once	TGCGCCAGCAGCCCAGCGAGGGGGGGGCAGACCCCAGATACGCAGTATTTT	CASSPARGGQTPDTQYF
-	17	TRBV10-3	TRBJ1-2	-	TGTGCCATCAGTGAGACCCCAGGGAGGGGAGCTAACTATGGCTACACCTTC	CAISETPGRGANYGYTF
-	15	TRBV30	TRBJ2-2	-	TGTGCCTGGAGTGTACACGAATTAGCCTCCGGGGAGCTGTTTTTT	CAWSVHELASGELFF
-	13	TRBV28	TRBJ2-6	-	TGTGCCAGCGTCAACTCTGGGGCCAACGTCCTGACTTTC	CASVNSGANVLTF
-	14	TRBV2	TRBJ2-2	once	TGTGCCAGCGTGGAACCAGGGAACACCGGGGAGCTGTTTTTT	CASVEPGNTGELFF
-	12	TRBV28	TRBJ1-6	-	TGTGCCAGCAGTCTAGAGAATTCACCCCTCCACTTT	CASSLENSPLHF
-	14	TRBV5-1	TRBJ2-5	-	TGCGCCAGCAGCTTCGGCCATTACGGGGAGACCCAGTACTTC	CASSFGHYGETQYF
-	13	TRBV4-2	TRBJ2-5	-	TGTGCCAGCAGCCAAGATATAGACGAGACCCAGTACTTC	CASSQDIDETQYF
TRBD2	14	TRBV2	TRBJ2-1	-	TGTGCCAGCAGTGCCCGGACTAGAGGGAATGAGCAGTTCTTC	CASSARTRGNEQFF
-	13	TRBV5-1	TRBJ2-7	few	TGCGCCAGCAGGACAGGAAGCTCCTACGAGCAGTACTTC	CASRTGSSYEQYF
-	14	TRBV7-9	TRBJ1-1	few	TGTGCCAGCAGCTGGTTAGACAGTAACACTGAAGCTTTCTTT	CASSWLDSNTEAFF
-	14	TRBV6-6	TRBJ2-1	once	TGTGCCAGCAGTTTCACCGTAGGGTTGAATGAGCAGTTCTTC	CASSFTVGLNEQFF
TRBD1	12	TRBV14	TRBJ2-1	-	TGTGCCAGCAGCCGGGACAGTGGGAAGCAGTTCTTC	CASSRDSGKQFF
-	13	TRBV29-1	TRBJ2-5	-	TGCAGCGTTGGACAGACAAACAAAGAGACCCAGTACTTC	CSVGQTNKETQYF
-	14	TRBV6-6	TRBJ2-7	once	TGTGCCAGCAGTCCCGTCACTGTCAGGGACGAGCAGTACTTC	CASSPVTVRDEQYF
-	17	TRBV6-1	TRBJ1-5	-	TGTGCCAGCAGTGAAGCTTTGGGGGGGGTTGACAATCAGCCCCAGCATTTT	CASSEALGGVDNQPQHF
TRBD1	15	TRBV6-5	TRBJ2-2	-	TGTGCCAGCAGCCACAGGGGATTCACCACCGGGGAGCTGTTTTTT	CASSHRGFTTGELFF
-	14	TRBV14	TRBJ2-2	-	TGTGCCAGCAGCCAAAACTTCCACACCGGGGAGCTGTTTTTT	CASSQNFHTGELFF
-	15	TRBV5-1	TRBJ2-7	-	TGCGCCAGCAGCCCGACTTTGGGGACTTCCCAGAAGCAGTACTTC	CASSPTLGTSQKQYF
-	14	TRBV4-3	TRBJ2-5	-	TGCGCCAGCAGCCAATCGTACCGATTTGAGACCCAGTACTTC	CASSQSYRFETQYF
-	15	TRBV5-1	TRBJ2-3	-	TGCGCCAGCAGCTTGGCGGAAGGAGGGGCGGATACGCAGTATTTT	CASSLAEGGADTQYF
-	15	TRBV4-1	TRBJ2-7	-	TGCGCCAGCAGCCTGGGATCTGGACAGTCCTACGAGCAGTACTTC	CASSLGSGQSYEQYF
TRBD1	15	TRBV19	TRBJ1-5	-	TGTGCCAGTACCTTGACAGGGTATAGCAATCAGCCCCAGCATTTT	CASTLTGYSNQPQHF
-	15	TRBV7-2	TRBJ1-3	-	TGTGCCAGCAGCTTCAGTGTTGCTGCTGGAAACACCATATATTTT	CASSFSVAAGNTIYF
-	15	TRBV5-6	TRBJ2-3	-	TGTGCCAGCAGCGCGCCCCGGGGGCCCACAGATACGCAGTATTTT	CASSAPRGPTDTQYF
TRBD1	15	TRBV28	TRBJ1-6	-	TGTGCCAGCAGTATGAACAGGGGGCGGTTTTCACCCCTCCACTTT	CASSMNRGRFSPLHF
-	13	TRBV12-3/TRBV12-4	TRBJ1-2	-	TGTGCCAGCAGAACTATGGGGGGGGATGGCTACACCTTC	CASRTMGGDGYTF
TRBD2	15	TRBV6-5	TRBJ2-7	-	TGTGCCAGCAGTCAACCGGGACTAGGGGGATGGGAGCAGTACTTC	CASSQPGLGGWEQYF
-	11	TRBV19	TRBJ2-3	once	TGTGCCAGTAGTATGGTGGGTACGCAGTATTTT	CASSMVGTQYF
-	17	TRBV5-1	TRBJ2-7	-	TGCGCCAGCAGCACGGTCGGAACAGGATGGAAGTCCTACGAGCAGTACTTC	CASSTVGTGWKSYEQYF
-	14	TRBV5-5	TRBJ1-5	-	TGTGCCAGCAGCTTGGCTCAGGGAAGTCAGCCCCAGCATTTT	CASSLAQGSQPQHF
-	16	TRBV13	TRBJ1-6	-	TGTGCCAGCACCAGAGCTTGGGGGCCGGGGAATTCACCCCTCCACTTT	CASTRAWGPGNSPLHF
TRBD1	14	TRBV4-3	TRBJ2-1	-	TGCGCCAGCAGCCACCGACAGGGGTCGGATGAGCAGTTCTTC	CASSHRQGSDEQFF
TRBD1	17	TRBV5-5	TRBJ1-1	-	TGTGCCAGCAGCTTGGAGGCAGGGGGCGAAAGGGACACTGAAGCTTTCTTT	CASSLEAGGERDTEAFF
TRBD1	14	TRBV18	TRBJ1-4	-	TGTGCCAGCTCCCCGACAGGGGGTCTTGAAAAACTGTTTTTT	CASSPTGGLEKLFF
-	15	TRBV7-2	TRBJ1-2	-	TGTGCCAGCAGCTTAGGGGCAGGCAGTAACTATGGCTACACCTTC	CASSLGAGSNYGYTF
-	17	TRBV19	TRBJ1-3	-	TGTGCCAGTAGCCTTTCCCCGACCCTGGGACCTGGAAACACCATATATTTT	CASSLSPTLGPGNTIYF
-	14	TRBV5-5	TRBJ2-5	-	TGTGCCAGCAGCTTTGGGAAGACTTCGGGGACCCAGTACTTC	CASSFGKTSGTQYF
TRBD1	13	TRBV19	TRBJ1-5	-	TGTGCCAGTAGTAAACAGGGGGATCAGCCCCAGCATTTT	CASSKQGDQPQHF
-	13	TRBV9	TRBJ2-1	once	TGTGCCAGCAGCCCCTCGACCCTCGGTGAGCAGTTCTTC	CASSPSTLGEQFF
-	15	TRBV2	TRBJ1-3	-	TGTGCCAGCAGTGAATTTGAGGGCTCTGGAAACACCATATATTTT	CASSEFEGSGNTIYF
-	16	TRBV7-9	TRBJ1-2	-	TGTGCCAGCAGCTTCCGCGACAGTGCCTCTAACTATGGCTACACCTTC	CASSFRDSASNYGYTF
-	14	TRBV28	TRBJ1-5	-	TGTGCCAGCAGTTTACCGGGGGGCGGTCAGCCCCAGCATTTT	CASSLPGGGQPQHF
TRBD2	15	TRBV28	TRBJ2-1	-	TGTGCCAGCAGTTTAGCGGGGGGGAATTACAATGAGCAGTTCTTC	CASSLAGGNYNEQFF
-	13	TRBV27	TRBJ1-5	-	TGTGCCAGCAGTTTCACCTCACAGGGCTCCCAGCATTTT	CASSFTSQGSQHF
-	13	TRBV28	TRBJ1-1	-	TGTGCCGGAGCACTCGGGGTGGACACTGAAGCTTTCTTT	CAGALGVDTEAFF
TRBD1	15	TRBV5-6	TRBJ1-1	-	TGTGCCAGCAGCTTCGGGACAGGGATGAACACTGAAGCTTTCTTT	CASSFGTGMNTEAFF
-	15	TRBV7-3	TRBJ1-2	-	TGTGCCAGCAGCTTACGAGACACAAGAGATCAGGGCTACACCTTC	CASSLRDTRDQGYTF
-	15	TRBV7-9	TRBJ1-4	-	TGTGCCAGCAGCTTATCAAGACAGCCTAATGAAAAACTGTTTTTT	CASSLSRQPNEKLFF
-	17	TRBV2	TRBJ1-2	-	TGTGCCAGCAGTGAAGAACTGGCAGTCAGTCGAAGAAGGGGAGTCACCTTC	CASSEELAVSRRRGVTF
-	14	TRBV4-3	TRBJ1-3	-	TGCGCCAGCAGCCAACGGTTCTCTGGAAACACCATATATTTT	CASSQRFSGNTIYF
TRBD1	15	TRBV19	TRBJ1-3	-	TGTGCCAGCGGTCGGGTACAGGGGCTTGGAAACACCATATATTTT	CASGRVQGLGNTIYF